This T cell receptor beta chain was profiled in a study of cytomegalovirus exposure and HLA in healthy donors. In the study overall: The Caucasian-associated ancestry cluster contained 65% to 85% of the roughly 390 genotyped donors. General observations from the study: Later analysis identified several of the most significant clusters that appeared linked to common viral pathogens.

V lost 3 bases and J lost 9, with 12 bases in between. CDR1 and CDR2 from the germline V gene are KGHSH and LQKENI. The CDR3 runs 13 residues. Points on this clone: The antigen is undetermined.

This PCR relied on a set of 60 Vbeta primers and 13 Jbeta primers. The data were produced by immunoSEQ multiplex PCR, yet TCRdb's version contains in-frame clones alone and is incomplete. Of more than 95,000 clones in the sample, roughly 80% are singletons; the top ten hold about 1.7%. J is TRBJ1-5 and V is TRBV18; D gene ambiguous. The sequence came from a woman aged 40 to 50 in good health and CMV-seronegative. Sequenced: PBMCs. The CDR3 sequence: CASSPSRGLPQHF. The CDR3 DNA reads TGTGCCAGCTCACCCTCGAGAGGTCTGCCCCAGCATTTT. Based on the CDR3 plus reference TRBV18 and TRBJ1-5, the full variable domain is NAGVMQNPRHLVRRRGQEARLRCSPMKGHSHVYWYRQLPEEGLKFMVYLQKENIIDESGMPKERFSAEFPKEGPSILRIQQVVRGDSAAYFCASSPSRGLPQHFGDGTRLSIL.